This T cell receptor beta chain was identified in a study of shared clonotypes between healthy human individuals. Selected positively for CCR7 and CD45RO-negative, naive CD8 cells excluded terminally differentiated effector memory CD45RA+ cells. There are 15 residues in the CDR3. V lost 1 base and J lost 4, with 11 bases in between. CDR1 and CDR2 (germline): SGHDT, YYEEEE. Generated by immunoSEQ multiplex PCR, the TCRdb table keeps only in-frame clones and is missing some. The sample carries about 2 million clones, just under 95% recorded once. The V and J genes are TRBV5-6 and TRBJ1-4; D is unresolved. The specimen was naive CD8+ T cells sorted from blood. The receptor comes from a man between 18 and 29 years old in good health. The CDR3 sequence: CASSLNLADNEKLFF. For the CDR3, the DNA is TGTGCCAGCAGCTTGAATTTGGCCGATAATGAAAAACTGTTTTTT.